This T cell receptor (beta chain) was recovered during a study of blood T cell repertoires in COVID-19. Participants were aged about 18 to 90 years, lived in under 25 US areas, and enrolled virtually. Clinical histories supplied by participants themselves formed the basis of cohort assignment. This CDR3 is built from 14 residues. Germline V gene sequence: CDR1 MNHEY, CDR2 SMNVEV (reference sequence). Trimming left V 3 bases short and J 11 bases short, with 17 bases between. Authors' processing steps: Amplified reference gene primers provided the basis for estimating nucleated cell counts. The data were produced by immunoSEQ multiplex PCR, yet TCRdb's version contains in-frame clones alone and is incomplete. V and J calls and clone size follow that table, whereas D and trimming were derived from the DNA. Counted here are a few hundred thousand clones, 80% to 90% occurring once; the ten biggest clones make up approximately 4%.

What was sequenced was PBMCs or T cells enriched from blood (not recorded which). V gene TRBV27 combines with J gene TRBJ1-5; D gene uncertain. This clonotype was sampled from a man aged 25 to 40 with acute COVID-19. Here the CDR3 reads CASSFNGGAETQHF. In nucleotides, the CDR3 is TGTGCCAGCAGTTTTAACGGAGGAGCGGAGACCCAGCATTTT.